Reported below is one TCR beta chain. This record comes from a study of blood T cell repertoires in COVID-19. At the level of the study: T cells, B-cell-depleted T cells, or PBMCs provided the cDNA or gDNA that served as material.

The junction had 15 bases not matched to a gene; V was cut back by 6 bases and J by 2 bases. This CDR3 is 17 amino acids long. The germline gives CDR1 KGHSH, CDR2 LQKENI. Adults between roughly 18 and 90 years of age took part from approximately 24 US areas. In assigning cohorts, the study relied on participant-reported clinical history. Recovery meant two consecutive negative NP/OP PCR tests, professional clearance, or resolved symptoms. Only in-frame clones appear in the TCRdb table, and some are missing; sequencing was by immunoSEQ multiplex PCR. The data show 150,000 to 200,000 clones, with 75% to 90% seen just once and more than 5.5% held by the top ten.

The specimen sequenced was PBMCs or T cells enriched from blood (not recorded which). V usage is TRBV18 and J usage is TRBJ2-7, with 8 bases lining up with TRBD1. This receptor was obtained from a man aged 35 to 55 who had recovered from COVID-19. This CDR3 is CASSPILRQGRAYEQYF. The CDR3 coding sequence is TGTGCCAGCTCCCCCATCCTAAGACAGGGGCGAGCCTACGAGCAGTACTTC.